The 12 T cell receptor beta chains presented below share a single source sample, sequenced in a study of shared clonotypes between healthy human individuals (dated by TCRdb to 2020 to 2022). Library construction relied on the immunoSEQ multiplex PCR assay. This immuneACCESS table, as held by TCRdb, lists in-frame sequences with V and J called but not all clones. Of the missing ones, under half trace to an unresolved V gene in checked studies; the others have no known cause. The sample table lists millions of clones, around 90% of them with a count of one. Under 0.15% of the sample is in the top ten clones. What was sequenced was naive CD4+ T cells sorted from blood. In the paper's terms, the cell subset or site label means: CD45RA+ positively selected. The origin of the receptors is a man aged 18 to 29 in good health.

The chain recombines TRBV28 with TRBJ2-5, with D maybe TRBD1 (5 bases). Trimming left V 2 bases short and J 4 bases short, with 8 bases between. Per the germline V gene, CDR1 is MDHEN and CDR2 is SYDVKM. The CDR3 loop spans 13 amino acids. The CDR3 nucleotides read TGTGCCAGCAGTTTACAGGGTCGAGAGACCCAGTACTTC. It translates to CASSLQGRETQYF.

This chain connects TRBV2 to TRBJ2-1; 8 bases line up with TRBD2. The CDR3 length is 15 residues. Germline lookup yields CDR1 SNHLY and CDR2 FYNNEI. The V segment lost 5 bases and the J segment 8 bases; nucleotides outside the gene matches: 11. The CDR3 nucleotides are TGTGCCAGCAGTTTTCTCGGACTAGCTTCGGATGAGCAGTTCTTC. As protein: CASSFLGLASDEQFF.

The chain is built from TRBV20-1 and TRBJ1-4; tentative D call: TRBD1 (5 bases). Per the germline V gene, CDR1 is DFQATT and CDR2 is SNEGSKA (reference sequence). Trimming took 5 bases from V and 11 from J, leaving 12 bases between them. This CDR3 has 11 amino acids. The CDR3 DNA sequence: TGCAGTGCTTGGGACCGCTTGAAACTGTTTTTT. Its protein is CSAWDRLKLFF.

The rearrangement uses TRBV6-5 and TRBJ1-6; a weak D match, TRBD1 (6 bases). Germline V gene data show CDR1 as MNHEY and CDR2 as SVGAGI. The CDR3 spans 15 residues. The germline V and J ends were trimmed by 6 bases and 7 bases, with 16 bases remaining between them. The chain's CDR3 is CASRRTATKNSPLHF. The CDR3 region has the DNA TGTGCCAGCAGACGGACAGCTACCAAAAATTCACCCCTCCACTTT.

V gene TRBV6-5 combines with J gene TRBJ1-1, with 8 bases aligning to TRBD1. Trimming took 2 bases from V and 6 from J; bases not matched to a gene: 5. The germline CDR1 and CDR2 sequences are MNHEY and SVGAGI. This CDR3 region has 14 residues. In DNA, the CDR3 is TGTGCCAGCAGTTACCCAGGACAGGGCTCTGAAGCTTTCTTT. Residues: CASSYPGQGSEAFF.

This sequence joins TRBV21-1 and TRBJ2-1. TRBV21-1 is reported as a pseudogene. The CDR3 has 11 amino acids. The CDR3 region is CASSPPHEQFF. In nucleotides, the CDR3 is TGTGCCAGCAGCCCACCCCATGAGCAGTTCTTC.

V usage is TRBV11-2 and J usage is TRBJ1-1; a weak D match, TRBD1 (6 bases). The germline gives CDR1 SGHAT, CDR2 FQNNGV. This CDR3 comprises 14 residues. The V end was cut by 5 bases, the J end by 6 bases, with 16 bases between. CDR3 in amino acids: CASSPLQGSPEAFF. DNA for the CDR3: TGTGCCAGCAGCCCACTTCAGGGGAGCCCTGAAGCTTTCTTT. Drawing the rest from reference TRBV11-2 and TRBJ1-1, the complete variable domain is EAGVAQSPRYKIIEKRQSVAFWCNPISGHATLYWYQQILGQGPKLLIQFQNNGVVDDSQLPKDRFSAERLKGVDSTLKIQPAKLEDSAVYLCASSPLQGSPEAFFGQGTRLTVV.

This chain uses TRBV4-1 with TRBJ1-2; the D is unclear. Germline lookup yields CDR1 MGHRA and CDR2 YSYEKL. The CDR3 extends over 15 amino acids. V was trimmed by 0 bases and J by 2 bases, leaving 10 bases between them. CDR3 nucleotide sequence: TGCGCCAGCAGCCAAGACGAAACCGCGAACTATGGCTACACCTTC. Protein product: CASSQDETANYGYTF.

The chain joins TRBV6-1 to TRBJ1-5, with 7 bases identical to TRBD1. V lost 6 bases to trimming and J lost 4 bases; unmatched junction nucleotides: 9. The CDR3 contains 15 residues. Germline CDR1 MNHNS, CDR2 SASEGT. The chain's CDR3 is CASSLDRVRNQPQHF. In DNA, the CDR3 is TGTGCCAGCAGCCTCGACAGGGTGAGGAATCAGCCCCAGCATTTT.

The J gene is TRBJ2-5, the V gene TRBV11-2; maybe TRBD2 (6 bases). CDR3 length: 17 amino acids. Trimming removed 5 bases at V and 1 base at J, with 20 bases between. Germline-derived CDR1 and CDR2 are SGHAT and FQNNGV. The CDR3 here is CASSVYPLVLAQETQYF. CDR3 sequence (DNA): TGTGCCAGCAGCGTATACCCATTGGTACTAGCCCAAGAGACCCAGTACTTC.

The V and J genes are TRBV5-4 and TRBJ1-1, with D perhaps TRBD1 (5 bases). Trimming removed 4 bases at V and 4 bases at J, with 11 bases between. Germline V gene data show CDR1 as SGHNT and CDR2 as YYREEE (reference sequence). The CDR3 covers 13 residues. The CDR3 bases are TGTGCCAGCAGCCCGCTTGGGGGCACTGAAGCTTTCTTT. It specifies CASSPLGGTEAFF. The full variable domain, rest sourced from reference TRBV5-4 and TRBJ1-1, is ETGVTQSPTHLIKTRGQQVTLRCSSQSGHNTVSWYQQALGQGPQFIFQYYREEENGRGNFPPRFSGLQFPNYSSELNVNALELDDSALYLCASSPLGGTEAFFGQGTRLTVV.

The CDR3 nucleotides are TGTGCCAGCAGCCCTGGTGGACTAGCGGGCACAGATACGCAGTATTTT. Protein product: CASSPGGLAGTDTQYF. The V gene is TRBV5-4, the J gene TRBJ2-3; the match to TRBD2 covers 10 bases. The CDR3 extends over 16 amino acids. V gave up 4 bases and J gave up 1 base; unmatched junction bases: 6. CDR1 and CDR2 from the germline V gene are SGHNT and YYREEE (reference sequence). Combining the CDR3 with reference TRBV5-4 and TRBJ2-3 gives the whole variable domain ETGVTQSPTHLIKTRGQQVTLRCSSQSGHNTVSWYQQALGQGPQFIFQYYREEENGRGNFPPRFSGLQFPNYSSELNVNALELDDSALYLCASSPGGLAGTDTQYFGPGTRLTVL.